The 8 T cell receptor beta chains presented below share a single source sample, sequenced in a study of OX40 agonist ivuxolimab in advanced cancers. Library preparation used the immunoSEQ multiplex PCR assay. TCRdb obtained this table from immuneACCESS and retained in-frame rearrangements with V and J assigned. These tables miss some clones; where compared with another copy, unresolved V genes account for less than half of the shortfall, and the remainder is unexplained. Recorded for this sample are 50,000 or so clones; 85% to 90% of them occurred a single time. The ten most abundant clones make up 30% to 35% of the sample. Sequencing used CD4+ or CD8+ T cells sorted from blood, obtained in a trial of the OX40 agonist ivuxolimab. These receptors all come from an adult with an advanced solid tumor such as melanoma, head and neck, liver or kidney cancer.

The gene calls are TRBV6-5 and TRBJ1-2, with 7 bases fitting TRBD1. Trimming at V came to 5 bases and at J to 8 bases, leaving 8 bases not matched to a gene. This CDR3 is 13 amino acids long. CDR1 and CDR2 from the germline V gene are MNHEY and SVGAGI. CDR3: CASSPDRAGGYTF. The CDR3 DNA follows: TGTGCCAGCAGTCCTGACAGGGCGGGAGGCTACACCTTC.

The table lists this clone with a count of one. This chain connects TRBV9 to TRBJ2-3, with D tentatively TRBD1 or TRBD2 (5 bases each). The CDR3 covers 14 residues. Germline V CDR1 and CDR2: SGDLS, YYNGEE. Trimming took 2 bases from V and 5 from J, leaving 12 bases between them. The CDR3 DNA follows: TGTGCCAGCAGCGTTGACGGGGACGTAGATACGCAGTATTTT. Amino acids: CASSVDGDVDTQYF.

This chain links TRBV6-5 with TRBJ2-2, with 9 bases fitting TRBD1. Germline loops: CDR1 MNHEY, CDR2 SVGAGI. The CDR3 is made up of 14 amino acids. V was pared by 9 bases and J by 6 bases, with 8 bases of the junction left unmatched. The CDR3 DNA reads TGTGCCAGTTCCGGGACAGGGTTGCCCGGGGAGCTGTTTTTT. Protein sequence: CASSGTGLPGELFF.

This clone came up a few times. The chain links TRBV4-1 to TRBJ2-2; D unclear. Germline values: CDR1 MGHRA, CDR2 YSYEKL. The CDR3 runs 13 residues. The V end lost 1 base, the J end lost 7 bases, and 7 bases lay between the germline ends. The CDR3 DNA is TGCGCCAGCAGCCAAGTTGTAGTCGGGGAGCTGTTTTTT. Its protein product is CASSQVVVGELFF.

In nucleotides, the CDR3 is TGTGCCAGCAGCCAAGGGAGGGGAGGGTTCTACGAGCAGTACTTC. This gives the protein CASSQGRGGFYEQYF. This chain links TRBV6-5 with TRBJ2-7, with 7 bases fitting TRBD2. Germline CDR1 MNHEY, CDR2 SVGAGI. The trim removed 6 bases at V and 3 bases at J, leaving 11 bases unmatched. The CDR3 sequence is 15 residues long.

This rearrangement joins TRBV19 to TRBJ2-3; 11 nucleotides match TRBD1. Germline V gives CDR1 LNHDA, CDR2 SQIVND (reference sequence). With 0 bases clipped from V and 6 bases from J, the junction kept 14 bases outside the gene matches. The CDR3 totals 19 residues. CDR3 bases: TGTGCCAGTAGTATAGATGCTGTGACCGGACAGGGGGCTGGGGATACGCAGTATTTT. Translation: CASSIDAVTGQGAGDTQYF.

This clone was detected a few times. V is TRBV7-9 and J is TRBJ2-7; D may be TRBD1 or TRBD2 (6 bases each). The CDR3 length is 16 residues. CDR1 and CDR2 from the germline V gene are SEHNR and FQNEAQ (reference sequence). Deletions cut 5 bases from V and 2 bases from J, with 19 bases between. The CDR3 nucleotides read TGTGCCAGCAGCCTGGGACTGGGGGCACGGGCCTACGAGCAGTACTTC. Its protein product is CASSLGLGARAYEQYF. The variable domain in full, with the rest retrieved from reference TRBV7-9 and TRBJ2-7, is DTGVSQNPRHKITKRGQNVTFRCDPISEHNRLYWYRQTLGQGPEFLTYFQNEAQLEKSRLLSDRFSAERPKGSFSTLEIQRTEQGDSAMYLCASSLGLGARAYEQYFGPGTRLTVT.

A few counts support this clone. V and J are TRBV27 and TRBJ2-1; D ambiguous. V dropped 6 bases and J dropped 0 bases, with 9 bases sitting between them. Germline CDR1 MNHEY, CDR2 SMNVEV (reference sequence). The CDR3 runs to 14 residues. The chain's CDR3 is CASSQFFSYNEQFF. CDR3 nucleotide sequence: TGTGCCAGCAGCCAGTTTTTCTCCTACAATGAGCAGTTCTTC.